The sequence of this T cell receptor beta chain was determined in a study of response to subunit inactivated influenza vaccine (dated by TCRdb to 2017 to 2018). Background for the entire study: To follow how T cells responded to a trivalent subunit inactivated influenza vaccine, the researchers relied on deep quantitative profiling of the T cell receptor repertoire.

The CDR3 spans 14 residues, from the cysteine through the phenylalanine. Of all the DNA, just the CDR3 is kept, 42 bases in frame from base 1. The germline V gene encodes CDR1 SGHRS and CDR2 YFSETQ. Unmatched junction bases come to 3, with V trimmed by 4 bases and J by 3 bases. The library came from RT-PCR. Sequencing took place on an Illumina HiSeq 2500. The raw public reads went through TCRdb reprocessing: fastp at Q25, MiXCR clone calling, in-frame beta chains kept. Rows with one shared CDR3 protein collapse into an entry with the most common genes and DNA. For this sample the table gives 500,000 or so distinct CDR3 sequences, of which about 17% were detected only once. Over 2.5% of the sample belongs to the ten largest clones. Overall results and qualifications from the work: The authors suggested that each seasonal influenza vaccination may recruit only a limited number of new T cells.

This clonotype has at least ten counts. Its antigen is still unknown. The input lacks base qualities; no much larger clone sits a single base away. Material: CD4+ T cells sorted from PBMCs, obtained 23 months after vaccination. Recombination joined TRBV5-1 with TRBJ2-7; a stretch of 11 junction bases matches TRBD2. The clonotype comes from a man aged 45 to 70 who received an inactivated influenza vaccine. Donor details come from another sample of the same person, matched by shared clones. DNA sequence: TGCGCCAGCAGCCCGGGGACTAGCGGCTACGAGCAGTACTTC. This translates into CASSPGTSGYEQYF.